The source of this T cell receptor beta chain is a study of breast tumors, draining lymph nodes, adjacent tissues. In TCRdb, the multiplex PCR reads were re-called with MiXCR into one record per CDR3 protein. Of about 31,000 distinct CDR3 sequences listed, approximately 63% are singletons. V was cut by 5 bases and J by 0 bases, with 15 bases left in between. The CDR3 is made up of 16 amino acids. The germline gives CDR1 SGHKS, CDR2 YYEKEE (reference sequence). At least ten counts were recorded for this clonotype. Its specificity is unknown. Study findings and constraints: Tumor and nontumor repertoires were significantly more similar in luminal-like than in basal-like breast cancer.

This TCR derives from a female donor with breast cancer. Some clones in this sample may be carry-over from other donors' samples. Specimen: breast tumor tissue. The chain recombines TRBV5-5 with TRBJ2-1, with D perhaps TRBD1 (6 bases). The CDR3, as DNA: TGTGCCAGCAGGCAAAGTGTGGGACACTCCTACAATGAGCAGTTCTTC. Translated: CASRQSVGHSYNEQFF.